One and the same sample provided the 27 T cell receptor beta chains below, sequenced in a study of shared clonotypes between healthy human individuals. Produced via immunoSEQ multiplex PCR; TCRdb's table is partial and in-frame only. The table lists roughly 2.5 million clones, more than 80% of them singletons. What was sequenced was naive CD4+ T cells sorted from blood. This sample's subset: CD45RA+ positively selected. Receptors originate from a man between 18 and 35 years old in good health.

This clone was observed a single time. DNA of the CDR3: TGCAGCCGGGACACCGCTCCTGTGGCCAAAAACATTCAGTACTTC. It codes for CSRDTAPVAKNIQYF. The chain has TRBV29-1 and TRBJ2-4, with D tentatively TRBD1 (6 bases). Between the trimmed V and J ends, which lost 8 bases and 1 base, there was a span of 18 bases. The CDR3 runs to 15 residues. CDR1 SQVTM and CDR2 ANQGSEA come from the germline V gene.

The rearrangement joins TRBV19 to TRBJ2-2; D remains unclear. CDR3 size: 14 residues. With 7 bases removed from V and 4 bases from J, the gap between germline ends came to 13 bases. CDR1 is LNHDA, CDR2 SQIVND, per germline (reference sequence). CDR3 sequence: CASMRTLGTGELFF. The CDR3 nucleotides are TGTGCCAGTATGAGAACCTTAGGCACCGGGGAGCTGTTTTTT. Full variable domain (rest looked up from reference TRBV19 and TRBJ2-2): DGGITQSPKYLFRKEGQNVTLSCEQNLNHDAMYWYRQDPGQGLRLIYYSQIVNDFQKGDIAEGYSVSREKKESFPLTVTSAQKNPTAFYLCASMRTLGTGELFFGEGSRLTVL.

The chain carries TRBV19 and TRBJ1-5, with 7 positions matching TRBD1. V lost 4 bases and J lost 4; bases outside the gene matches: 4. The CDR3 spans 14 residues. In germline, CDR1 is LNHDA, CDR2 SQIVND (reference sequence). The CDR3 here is CASSNRGRNQPQHF. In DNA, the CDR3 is TGTGCCAGTAGTAACAGGGGACGAAATCAGCCCCAGCATTTT.

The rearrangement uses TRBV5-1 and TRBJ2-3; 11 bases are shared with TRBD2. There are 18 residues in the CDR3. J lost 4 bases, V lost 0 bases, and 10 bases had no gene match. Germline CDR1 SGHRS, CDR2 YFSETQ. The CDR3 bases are TGCGCCAGCAGCTTGGTCCTAGCGGGAGGAGAAGGAGCAGATACGCAGTATTTT. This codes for CASSLVLAGGEGADTQYF.

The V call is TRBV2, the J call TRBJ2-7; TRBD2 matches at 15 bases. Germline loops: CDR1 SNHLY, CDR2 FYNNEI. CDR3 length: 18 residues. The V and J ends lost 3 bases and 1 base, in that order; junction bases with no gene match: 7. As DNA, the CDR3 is TGTGCCAGCAGTGAGCGGACTAGCGGGAGGGCCGGGTCCTACGAGCAGTACTTC. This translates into CASSERTSGRAGSYEQYF.

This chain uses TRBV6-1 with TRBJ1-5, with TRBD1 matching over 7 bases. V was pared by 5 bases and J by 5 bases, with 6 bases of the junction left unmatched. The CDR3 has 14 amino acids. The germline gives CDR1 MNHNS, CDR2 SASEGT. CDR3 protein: CASSRQGGYQPQHF. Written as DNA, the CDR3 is TGTGCCAGCAGTCGACAGGGAGGTTATCAGCCCCAGCATTTT.

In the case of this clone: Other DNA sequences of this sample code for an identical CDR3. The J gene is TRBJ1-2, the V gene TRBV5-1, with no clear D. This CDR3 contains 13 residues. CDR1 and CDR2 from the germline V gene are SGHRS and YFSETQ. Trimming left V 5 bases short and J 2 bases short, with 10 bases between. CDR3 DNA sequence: TGCGCCAGCAGTTTCGACGGGAACTATGGCTACACCTTC. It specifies CASSFDGNYGYTF.

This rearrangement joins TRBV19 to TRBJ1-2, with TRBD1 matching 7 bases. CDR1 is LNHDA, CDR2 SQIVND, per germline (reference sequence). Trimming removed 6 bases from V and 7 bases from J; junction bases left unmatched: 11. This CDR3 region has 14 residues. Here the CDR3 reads CASSLRQGSAGYTF. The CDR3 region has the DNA TGTGCCAGTAGCCTTCGACAGGGCTCGGCTGGCTACACCTTC.

The CDR3 DNA is TGTGCCGGGCTCGGACAGGGCCTTTGGACCCAGTACTTC. This translates into CAGLGQGLWTQYF. This chain uses TRBV30 with TRBJ2-5; 8 bases fit TRBD1. This CDR3 has 13 amino acids. The V gene's germline CDR1 is GTSNPN and CDR2 SVGIG (reference sequence). Losses at the gene ends were 8 bases for V and 7 bases for J; bases not matched to a gene: 12.

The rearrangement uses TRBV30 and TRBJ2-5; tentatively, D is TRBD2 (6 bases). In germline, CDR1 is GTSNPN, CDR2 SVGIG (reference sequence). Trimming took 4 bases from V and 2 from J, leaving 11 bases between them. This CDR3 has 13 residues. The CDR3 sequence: CAWTEGTQETQYF. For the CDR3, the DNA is TGTGCCTGGACGGAGGGGACGCAAGAGACCCAGTACTTC.

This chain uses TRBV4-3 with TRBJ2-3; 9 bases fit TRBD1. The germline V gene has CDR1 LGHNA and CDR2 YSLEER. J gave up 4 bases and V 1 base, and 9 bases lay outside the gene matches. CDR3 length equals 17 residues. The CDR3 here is CASSQATGTGTADTQYF. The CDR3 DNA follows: TGCGCCAGCAGCCAAGCGACCGGGACAGGGACCGCAGATACGCAGTATTTT.

The DNA for the CDR3 is TGTGCCAGCAGCCAAGATGCGGGGCGCTCCTACAATGAGCAGTTCTTC. This sequence encodes CASSQDAGRSYNEQFF. This chain joins TRBV14 and TRBJ2-1; D may be TRBD2 (6 bases). Germline CDR1 is SGHDN and CDR2 is FVKESK. The CDR3 length is 16 residues. Trimming stripped 0 bases from V and 0 bases from J, with 9 bases between.

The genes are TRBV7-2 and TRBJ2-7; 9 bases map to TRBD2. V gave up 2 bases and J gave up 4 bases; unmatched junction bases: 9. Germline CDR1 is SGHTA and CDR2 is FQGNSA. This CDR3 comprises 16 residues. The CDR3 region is CASSLNGGRAMYEQYF. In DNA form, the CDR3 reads TGTGCCAGCAGCTTAAACGGCGGGAGGGCTATGTACGAGCAGTACTTC.

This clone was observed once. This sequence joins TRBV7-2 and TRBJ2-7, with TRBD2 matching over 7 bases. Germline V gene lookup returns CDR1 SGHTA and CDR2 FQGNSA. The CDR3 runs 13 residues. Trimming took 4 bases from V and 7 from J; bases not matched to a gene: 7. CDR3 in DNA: TGTGCCAGCAGCTATAGCGGGCCTTGGGAGCAGTACTTC. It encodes CASSYSGPWEQYF.

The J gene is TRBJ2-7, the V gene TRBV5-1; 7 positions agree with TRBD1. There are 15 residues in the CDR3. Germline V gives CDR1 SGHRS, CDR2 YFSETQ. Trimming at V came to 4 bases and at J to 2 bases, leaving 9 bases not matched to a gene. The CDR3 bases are TGCGCCAGCAGCCTCGGGACAGAACGTACCTACGAGCAGTACTTC. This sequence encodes CASSLGTERTYEQYF.

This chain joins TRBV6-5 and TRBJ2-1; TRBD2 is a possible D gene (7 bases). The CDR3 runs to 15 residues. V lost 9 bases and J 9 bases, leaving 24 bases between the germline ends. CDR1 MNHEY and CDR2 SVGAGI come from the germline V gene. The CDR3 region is CARWRGGHGLFEQFF. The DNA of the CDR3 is TGTGCCAGGTGGAGGGGGGGCCACGGTTTGTTTGAGCAGTTCTTC.

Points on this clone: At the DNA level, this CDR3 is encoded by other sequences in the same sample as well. The CDR3 region has the DNA TGTGCCAGCAGCTTAGATGGGGGCGGTGAGCAGTTCTTC. This codes for CASSLDGGGEQFF. The chain joins TRBV11-3 to TRBJ2-1; possible D gene TRBD1, 6 bases. Germline V gene data show CDR1 as SGHNT and CDR2 as YENEEA. There are 13 residues in the CDR3. The V gene lost 0 bases and the J gene lost 9 bases, with 9 bases spanning the gap.

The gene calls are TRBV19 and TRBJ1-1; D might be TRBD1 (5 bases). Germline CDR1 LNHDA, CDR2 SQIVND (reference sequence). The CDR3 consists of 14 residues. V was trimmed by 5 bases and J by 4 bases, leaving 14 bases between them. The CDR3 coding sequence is TGTGCCAGTAGTCTCGTCAGGGACGGCACTGAAGCTTTCTTT. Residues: CASSLVRDGTEAFF.

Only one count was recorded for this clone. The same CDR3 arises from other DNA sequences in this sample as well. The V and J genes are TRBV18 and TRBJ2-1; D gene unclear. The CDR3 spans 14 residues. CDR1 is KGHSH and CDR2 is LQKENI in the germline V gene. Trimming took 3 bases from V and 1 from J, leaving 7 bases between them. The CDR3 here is CASSPSPSYNEQFF. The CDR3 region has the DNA TGTGCCAGCTCACCTTCCCCTTCCTACAATGAGCAGTTCTTC.

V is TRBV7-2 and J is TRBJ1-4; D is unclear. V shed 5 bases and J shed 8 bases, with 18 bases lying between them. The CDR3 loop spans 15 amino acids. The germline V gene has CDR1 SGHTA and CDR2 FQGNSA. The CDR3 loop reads CASSPLTGRREKLFF. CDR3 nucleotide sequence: TGTGCCAGCAGCCCCCTCACCGGGCGACGGGAAAAACTGTTTTTT. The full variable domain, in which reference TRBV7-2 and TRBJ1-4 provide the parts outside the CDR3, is GAGVSQSPSNKVTEKGKDVELRCDPISGHTALYWYRQSLGQGLEFLIYFQGNSAPDKSGLPSDRFSAERTGGSVSTLTIQRTQQEDSAVYLCASSPLTGRREKLFFGSGTQLSVL.

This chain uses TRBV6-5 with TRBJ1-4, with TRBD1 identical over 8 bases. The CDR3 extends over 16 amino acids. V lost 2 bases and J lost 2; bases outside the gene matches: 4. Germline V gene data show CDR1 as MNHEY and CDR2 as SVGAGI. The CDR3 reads CASSYRQGTTNEKLFF. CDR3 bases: TGTGCCAGCAGTTACCGACAGGGGACCACTAATGAAAAACTGTTTTTT.

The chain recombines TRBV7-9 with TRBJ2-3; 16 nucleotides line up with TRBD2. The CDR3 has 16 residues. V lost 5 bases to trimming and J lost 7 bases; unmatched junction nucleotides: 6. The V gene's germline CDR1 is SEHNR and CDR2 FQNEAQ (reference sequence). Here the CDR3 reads CASSVGTSGGANTQYF. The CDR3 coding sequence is TGTGCCAGCAGCGTTGGGACTAGCGGGGGGGCTAATACGCAGTATTTT.

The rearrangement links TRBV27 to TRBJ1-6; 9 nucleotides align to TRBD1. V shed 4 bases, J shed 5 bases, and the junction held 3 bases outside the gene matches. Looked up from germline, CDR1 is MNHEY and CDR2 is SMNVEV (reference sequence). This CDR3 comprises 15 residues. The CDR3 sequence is CASSSGQGNNSPLHF. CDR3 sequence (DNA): TGTGCCAGCAGTTCGGGACAGGGAAATAATTCACCCCTCCACTTT.

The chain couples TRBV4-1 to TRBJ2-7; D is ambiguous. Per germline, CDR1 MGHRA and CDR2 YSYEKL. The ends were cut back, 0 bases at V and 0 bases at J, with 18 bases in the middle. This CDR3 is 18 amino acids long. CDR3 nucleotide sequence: TGCGCCAGCAGCCAAGAAGTGCCACCGAACGGTCGCTCCTACGAGCAGTACTTC. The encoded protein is CASSQEVPPNGRSYEQYF.

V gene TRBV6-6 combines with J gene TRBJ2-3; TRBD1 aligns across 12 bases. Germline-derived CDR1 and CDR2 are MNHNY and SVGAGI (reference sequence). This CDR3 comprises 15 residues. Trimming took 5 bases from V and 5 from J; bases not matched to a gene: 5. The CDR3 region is CASSHRDRGQDTQYF. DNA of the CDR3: TGTGCCAGCAGTCACCGGGACAGGGGGCAAGATACGCAGTATTTT.

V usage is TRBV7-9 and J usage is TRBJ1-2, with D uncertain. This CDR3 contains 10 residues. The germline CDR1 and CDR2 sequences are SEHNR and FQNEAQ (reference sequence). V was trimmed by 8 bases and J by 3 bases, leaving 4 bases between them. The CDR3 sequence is CASGHYGYTF. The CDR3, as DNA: TGTGCCAGCGGACACTATGGCTACACCTTC.

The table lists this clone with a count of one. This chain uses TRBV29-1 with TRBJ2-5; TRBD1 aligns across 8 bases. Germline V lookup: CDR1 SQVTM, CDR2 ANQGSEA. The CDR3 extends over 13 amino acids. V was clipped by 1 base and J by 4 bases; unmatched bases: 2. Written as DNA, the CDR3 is TGCAGCGTTGAAGGGGACAGGCGAGAGACCCAGTACTTC. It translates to CSVEGDRRETQYF.